A single sample gave rise to the 27 T cell receptor beta chains below, sequenced in a study of CD8 T cells in ankylosing spondylitis. MiXCR, run by TCRdb on the 5' RACE reads, gives a single entry per CDR3 protein. Of around 340,000 distinct CDR3 sequences in the sample, 20% to 25% were seen once. Sample: blood, either unsorted or a sorted T cell fraction (not recorded which). The receptors were gathered from a male donor with ankylosing spondylitis or in good health (not recorded which).

The rearrangement uses TRBV7-9 and TRBJ2-1; D gene uncertain. This CDR3 is built from 12 residues. The V gene's germline CDR1 is SEHNR and CDR2 FQNEAQ (reference sequence). V lost 5 bases and J lost 3, with 5 bases in between. CDR3 sequence reads: CASSHNYNEQFF. CDR3 nucleotides: TGTGCCAGCAGCCACAACTACAATGAGCAGTTCTTC.

The gene calls are TRBV20-1 and TRBJ2-3; D is uncertain. CDR3 length: 12 amino acids. Trimming took off 5 bases at V and 0 bases at J, with 6 bases between the two ends. Germline CDR1 DFQATT, CDR2 SNEGSKA (reference sequence). The CDR3 sequence is CSAPESTDTQYF. CDR3 coding DNA: TGCAGTGCTCCGGAGAGCACAGATACGCAGTATTTT.

The genes are TRBV5-1 and TRBJ2-1; D not certain. CDR1 and CDR2 from the germline V gene are SGHRS and YFSETQ. Trimming removed 0 bases at V and 0 bases at J, with 7 bases between. The CDR3 sequence is 15 residues long. The CDR3 coding sequence is TGCGCCAGCAGCTTGGACCCCGGCTCCTACAATGAGCAGTTCTTC. It codes for CASSLDPGSYNEQFF.

The sample holds a few counts of this clonotype. The chain carries TRBV4-2 and TRBJ1-6, with D unresolved. From germline, CDR1 is LGHNA and CDR2 YNFKEQ. Trimming removed 0 bases from V and 9 bases from J, with 12 bases in between. This CDR3 spans 15 amino acids. CDR3 region: CASSQDAVGSSPLHF. CDR3 in DNA: TGTGCCAGCAGCCAAGATGCTGTGGGGAGTTCACCCCTCCACTTT.

The chain employs TRBV3-1 and TRBJ2-6; D uncertain. Germline V gene data show CDR1 as LGHDT and CDR2 as YNNKEL (reference sequence). The CDR3 length is 16 residues. V shed 4 bases and J shed 0 bases, with 10 bases lying between them. CDR3 in amino acids: CASSLAYSSGANVLTF. The CDR3 DNA reads as TGTGCCAGCAGCCTCGCCTATAGCTCTGGGGCCAACGTCCTGACTTTC. The full variable domain, its missing parts supplied by reference TRBV3-1 and TRBJ2-6, is DTAVSQTPKYLVTQMGNDKSIKCEQNLGHDTMYWYKQDSKKFLKIMFSYNNKELIINETVPNRFSPKSPDKAHLNLHINSLELGDSAVYFCASSLAYSSGANVLTFGAGSRLTVL.

The gene calls are TRBV5-1 and TRBJ2-1; TRBD1 matches at 10 bases. Germline trimming cut 5 bases from V and 4 bases from J; bases unmatched to any gene: 6. Germline V gene data show CDR1 as SGHRS and CDR2 as YFSETQ. The CDR3 consists of 15 residues. The chain's CDR3 is CASRADRGFYNEQFF. In nucleotides, the CDR3 is TGCGCCAGCAGGGCGGACAGGGGGTTTTACAATGAGCAGTTCTTC.

This clonotype was found once. V and J are TRBV27 and TRBJ2-3; 14 positions agree with TRBD2. Losses at the gene ends were 6 bases for V and 0 bases for J; bases not matched to a gene: 5. The CDR3 runs 17 residues. Germline V gene sequence: CDR1 MNHEY, CDR2 SMNVEV (reference sequence). CDR3 in amino acids: CASRLGLAGASTDTQYF. CDR3 DNA sequence: TGTGCCAGCAGGCTGGGACTAGCGGGGGCCAGCACAGATACGCAGTATTTT.

In DNA form, the CDR3 reads TGTGCCACCCTTTTTACAGCGGGACAGGGTGTTTGGAAGACCCAGTACTTC. Its protein product is CATLFTAGQGVWKTQYF. J is TRBJ2-5 and V is TRBV28; 9 nucleotides agree with TRBD1. CDR3 size: 17 residues. CDR1 and CDR2 (germline): MDHEN, SYDVKM. Losses at the gene ends were 10 bases for V and 6 bases for J; bases not matched to a gene: 21. Full variable domain (outside the CDR3, taken from reference TRBV28 and TRBJ2-5): DVKVTQSSRYLVKRTGEKVFLECVQDMDHENMFWYRQDPGLGLRLIYFSYDVKMKEKGDIPEGYSVSREKKERFSLILESASTNQTSMYLCATLFTAGQGVWKTQYFGPGTRLLVL.

This clonotype has only a few counts. V and J are TRBV5-1 and TRBJ2-1; the D gene could be TRBD1 or TRBD2 (5 bases each). Germline-derived CDR1 and CDR2 are SGHRS and YFSETQ. V was pared by 4 bases and J by 0 bases, with 17 bases between. This CDR3 region has 17 residues. Written as DNA, the CDR3 is TGCGCCAGCAGCCCGCCTTCGGTTGGGGGCTCCTACAATGAGCAGTTCTTC. Residues: CASSPPSVGGSYNEQFF.

This clonotype was counted between two and nine times. The chain recombines TRBV27 with TRBJ2-7; no clear D. Germline CDR1 reads MNHEY; CDR2 reads SMNVEV (reference sequence). CDR3 length equals 13 residues. Trimming pared 4 bases from V and 0 bases from J, leaving 7 bases between. The CDR3 DNA reads as TGTGCCAGCAGTTGGTCGGCCTCCTACGAGCAGTACTTC. Translated: CASSWSASYEQYF.

The genes are TRBV12-3 or TRBV12-4 and TRBJ1-6; D unresolved. V was trimmed by 6 bases and J by 7 bases, leaving 13 bases between them. CDR3 length: 14 residues. The CDR3 DNA reads as TGTGCCAGCAGACGCACACAAATCAATTCACCCCTCCACTTT. Translated, it gives CASRRTQINSPLHF.

This clonotype has more than one count but fewer than ten. The chain joins TRBV11-2 to TRBJ2-3; possible D gene TRBD1, 6 bases. The CDR3 length is 15 residues. Between the trimmed V and J ends, which lost 2 bases and 2 bases, there was a span of 11 bases. Germline V gene sequence: CDR1 SGHAT, CDR2 FQNNGV. The CDR3 DNA sequence: TGTGCCAGCAGCTTATCAGGGGCATACACAGATACGCAGTATTTT. This translates into CASSLSGAYTDTQYF.

This clonotype showed up just a few times. This sequence joins TRBV12-3 or TRBV12-4 and TRBJ2-3; a possible D gene is TRBD2 (7 bases). The V end was cut by 3 bases, the J end by 2 bases, with 12 bases between. The CDR3 totals 15 residues. The CDR3 region has the DNA TGTGCCAGCAGTTTTCGGGGGGCGGCCACAGATACGCAGTATTTT. Translation gives CASSFRGAATDTQYF.

This clonotype was seen a handful of times. V gene TRBV12-3 or TRBV12-4 combines with J gene TRBJ1-5, with no clear D. Trimming took off 3 bases at V and 0 bases at J, with 15 bases between the two ends. The CDR3 covers 17 residues. CDR3: CASSFFDPQISNQPQHF. The CDR3 DNA reads as TGTGCCAGCAGTTTTTTTGACCCGCAGATTAGCAATCAGCCCCAGCATTTT.

CDR3 DNA sequence: TGTGCCAGCAGCCCACAGACAGGGTGGGACACAGATACGCAGTATTTT. As protein: CASSPQTGWDTDTQYF. The chain employs TRBV9 and TRBJ2-3; 7 bases fit TRBD1. The ends lost 4 bases at V and 2 bases at J; junction bases unmatched: 10. The germline gives CDR1 SGDLS, CDR2 YYNGEE. CDR3 length: 16 amino acids.

This clonotype was counted a few times. This chain uses TRBV9 with TRBJ2-7; unclear D gene. There are 13 residues in the CDR3. CDR1 SGDLS and CDR2 YYNGEE come from the germline V gene. V was shortened by 0 bases and J by 7 bases, with 11 bases between the two germline ends. The CDR3 DNA reads TGTGCCAGCAGCGTAGGCTGGGTGGGAGAGCAGTACTTC. This encodes CASSVGWVGEQYF.

The sample holds one count of this clonotype. The chain employs TRBV5-1 and TRBJ2-3, with 11 bases identical to TRBD2. Germline values: CDR1 SGHRS, CDR2 YFSETQ. With 4 bases clipped from V and 5 bases from J, the junction kept 9 bases outside the gene matches. CDR3 length: 16 amino acids. As DNA, the CDR3 is TGCGCCAGCAGCGTAACTAGCGGGGGCGCCGTAGATACGCAGTATTTT. As protein: CASSVTSGGAVDTQYF.

The chain couples TRBV7-8 to TRBJ1-5; D is unclear. Looked up from germline, CDR1 is SGHVS and CDR2 is FQNEAQ. Between the trimmed V and J ends, which lost 5 bases and 4 bases, there was a span of 21 bases. CDR3 size: 17 residues. The CDR3 is CASSPAGQLTGNQPQHF. The DNA of the CDR3 is TGTGCCAGCAGCCCAGCCGGGCAGCTAACCGGGAATCAGCCCCAGCATTTT.

The chain is built from TRBV28 and TRBJ1-1; D ambiguous. Trimming removed 1 base at V and 1 base at J, with 13 bases between. The germline CDR1 and CDR2 sequences are MDHEN and SYDVKM. This CDR3 region has 16 residues. CDR3 loop: CASSLSVRAGNTEAFF. In nucleotides, the CDR3 is TGTGCCAGCAGTTTATCTGTTAGGGCGGGGAACACTGAAGCTTTCTTT.

The V call is TRBV29-1, the J call TRBJ2-7; 10 bases fit TRBD1. The trim removed 3 bases at V and 5 bases at J, leaving 7 bases unmatched. Per the germline V gene, CDR1 is SQVTM and CDR2 is ANQGSEA. The CDR3 has 14 amino acids. CDR3 sequence: CSVETGTGDDEQYF. CDR3 sequence (DNA): TGCAGCGTTGAGACCGGGACAGGGGATGACGAGCAGTACTTC.

The chain is built from TRBV3-1 and TRBJ2-1; no definite D call. V was trimmed by 0 bases and J by 0 bases, leaving 12 bases between them. This CDR3 region has 17 residues. Germline CDR1 and CDR2: LGHDT and YNNKEL (reference sequence). The DNA for the CDR3 is TGTGCCAGCAGCCAAGACGATGGGTCGGCCTCCTACAATGAGCAGTTCTTC. As protein: CASSQDDGSASYNEQFF.

This clonotype was seen repeatedly, ten times or more. The rearrangement uses TRBV12-3 or TRBV12-4 and TRBJ2-3; TRBD2 is a possible D gene (6 bases). The V gene lost 6 bases and the J gene lost 4 bases, with 17 bases spanning the gap. The length of the CDR3 is 15 residues. The CDR3 sequence is CASRPGTSGPDTQYF. CDR3 DNA sequence: TGTGCCAGCAGGCCCGGGACTTCAGGCCCAGATACGCAGTATTTT.

This clonotype came up many times. This rearrangement joins TRBV6-6 to TRBJ1-1, with D perhaps matching TRBD1 (5 bases). V lost 6 bases to trimming and J lost 2 bases, with 10 bases between them. There are 13 residues in the CDR3. The germline V gene encodes CDR1 MNHNY and CDR2 SVGAGI (reference sequence). The CDR3 sequence is CASSYTGNTEAFF. The CDR3 DNA sequence: TGTGCCAGCAGCTATACAGGAAACACTGAAGCTTTCTTT.

This chain uses TRBV6-5 with TRBJ2-7; the match to TRBD2 covers 9 bases. The J segment lost 5 bases and the V segment lost 6 bases, leaving 2 bases of the junction unmatched. The CDR3 totals 12 residues. Germline loops: CDR1 MNHEY, CDR2 SVGAGI. The CDR3 coding sequence is TGTGCCAGCAGCTTAGCGGGGGACGAGCAGTACTTC. Translating it yields CASSLAGDEQYF.

This clonotype was seen ten or more times. The chain has TRBV9 and TRBJ2-1; D is unclear. This CDR3 is built from 13 residues. Germline V gives CDR1 SGDLS, CDR2 YYNGEE. V lost 4 bases to trimming and J lost 2 bases, with 7 bases between them. The CDR3 DNA is TGTGCCAGCAGCCCCCCGGCCTACAATGAGCAGTTCTTC. It codes for CASSPPAYNEQFF.

This clonotype appeared a few times. The chain uses TRBV12-3 or TRBV12-4 and TRBJ1-1; the D is unclear. V lost 4 bases and J lost 4, with 13 bases in between. The CDR3 contains 14 residues. CDR3 protein: CASSYGTTGTEAFF. CDR3 in DNA: TGTGCCAGCAGTTATGGTACGACTGGCACTGAAGCTTTCTTT.

This clonotype was seen only a few times. J is TRBJ2-1 and V is TRBV4-1; TRBD2 might be the D (6 bases). The ends were cut back, 4 bases at V and 4 bases at J, with 14 bases in the middle. CDR1 is MGHRA, CDR2 YSYEKL, per germline. The length of the CDR3 is 15 residues. The CDR3 loop is CASSPTGEPYNEQFF. The CDR3, as DNA: TGCGCCAGCAGCCCAACGGGGGAGCCTTACAATGAGCAGTTCTTC.